The rows below give T cell receptor beta chains drawn from one sample of a study of T cell repertoires in cytomegalovirus infection. Using its own MiXCR run on the reads, TCRdb lists one record per CDR3 protein. This table has approximately 180,000 distinct CDR3 sequences, roughly 9% appearing once. Sequenced: PBMCs. The receptor source for this set is a human donor in good health (CMV status not recorded). Some clones in this sample may be carry-over from other donors' samples. Both conserved end residues are part of each CDR3.

v_call cdr3_length cdr3_aa
TRBV7-8 15 CASSTMEISGNTIYF
TRBV20-1 14 CSARVRGLGNTIYF
TRBV10-3 14 CAISSSGNNYGYTF
TRBV19 14 CASTPLDRATEAFF
TRBV6-2/TRBV6-3 14 CASSPWGSYNEQFF
TRBV7-2 16 CASSLAGMVFGHEQFF
TRBV7-2 14 CASSPNHRVYGYTF
TRBV7-2 12 CASSPVRGEQYF
TRBV7-8 16 CASSLGRGRSGNTIYF
TRBV2 14 CASSPSISGNTIYF
TRBV6-2/TRBV6-3 16 CASSSSSDRRTQPQHF
TRBV20-1 16 CSARDSTGLTLYGYTF
TRBV7-2 14 CASSLPTGRETQYF
TRBV7-2 14 CASSIQGAYSPLHF
TRBV5-5 14 CASSPGQGDSPLHF
TRBV5-1 13 CASSSNAGNTIYF
TRBV7-9 16 CASSLGLAGDGNEQFF
TRBV7-2 18 CASRSGLAGGPTTYEQYF
TRBV6-5 14 CASTSSGGAQTQYF
TRBV11-2 17 CASSDPRGSFGANVLTF
TRBV12-3/TRBV12-4 17 CASSRMGPQGSNQPQHF
TRBV11-2 12 CASSRSTGELFF
TRBV7-2 15 CASRSRKSSGNTIYF
TRBV12-3/TRBV12-4 14 CASSFAGSINEQYF
TRBV28 15 CASSLGTGIDQPQHF
TRBV18 16 CASSPNGPAGNSPLHF
TRBV10-3 15 CAISPRDLSYNEQFF
TRBV7-2 14 CASSFGTSGLEQYF
TRBV27 14 CASSLLNSNQPQHF
TRBV20-1 12 CSAYGPGDTQYF
TRBV7-2 12 CASSLEWGAQHF
TRBV7-3 16 CASSLMGGRVDNEQFF
TRBV7-8 13 CASSSTMNTEAFF
TRBV6-1 15 CASSDRPGLNTEAFF
TRBV7-8 15 CASSLTQISGNTIYF
TRBV28 17 CASSPTVPGQGKETQYF
TRBV19 13 CASSITGYQPQHF
TRBV7-2 14 CASSPAWVNTEAFF
TRBV7-2 13 CASSLLTGHGQYF
TRBV24-1 13 CATSDRAVNEQFF
TRBV7-2 14 CASSAYGGQWEQYF
TRBV5-6 15 CASVLGRGRAREQFF
TRBV7-2 14 CASSLDRGRTEAFF
TRBV6-2/TRBV6-3 11 CASSYYGTQYF
TRBV7-9 16 CASSATGGSPADTQYF
TRBV12-5 14 CASGYSGTGNTIYF
TRBV6-2/TRBV6-3 15 CASTKGTTAYNEQFF
TRBV4-2 14 CASSQGDGNEKLFF
TRBV7-2 16 CASSYQAGRTTGELFF
TRBV11-2 15 CASSPRVITGNEQYF
TRBV7-9 13 CASSLGNNYGYTF
TRBV12-3/TRBV12-4 17 CASSPRGQTVLTAEQYF
TRBV9 17 CASSVARTVQISYEQYF
TRBV2 14 CASRGQGNTGELFF